This T cell receptor beta chain derives from a study of technical replicates of blood from several donors. The method was immunoSEQ multiplex PCR; TCRdb's version includes in-frame clones alone and lacks a portion of them. The sample has more than 65,000 clones; over 75% are singletons. Germline V gives CDR1 LNHDA, CDR2 SQIVND (reference sequence). V was pared by 1 base and J by 6 bases, with 16 bases between. The length of the CDR3 is 16 residues. The clonotype originates from a human donor in good health. The V call is TRBV19, the J call TRBJ1-5, with D tentatively TRBD1 (6 bases). Sequencing was carried out using T cells isolated from PBMCs. CDR3 in amino acids: CASSIGDLIGGQPQHF. The CDR3 region has the DNA TGTGCCAGTAGTATAGGGGATTTAATAGGGGGTCAGCCCCAGCATTTT.